Presented here are 23 T cell receptor beta chains from one specimen sequenced in a study of identical twins. MiXCR, applied by TCRdb to the 5' RACE reads, yields one record per CDR3 protein. Found here are 450,000 or so distinct CDR3 sequences, 14% of them singletons; the top ten hold around 0.57%. This sample was shared with a second study, whose subject was yellow fever vaccine responses in identical twins.

The sequencing sample was made of CD4+ T cells sorted from blood. These receptors all stem from a woman aged 18 to 35 in good health.

V usage is TRBV6-2 or TRBV6-3 and J usage is TRBJ2-3, with TRBD2 matching over 14 bases. CDR1 is MNHEY and CDR2 is SVGEGT in the germline V gene. V shed 6 bases, J shed 3 bases, and the junction held 8 bases outside the gene matches. The CDR3 is 17 residues long. For the CDR3, the DNA is TGTGCCAGCAGCGACGGGACTAGCGGGAGTCGGACAGATACGCAGTATTTT. Translated, it gives CASSDGTSGSRTDTQYF.

V and J are TRBV7-8 and TRBJ2-4, with a possible D match to TRBD2 (5 bases). CDR1 and CDR2 from the germline V gene are SGHVS and FQNEAQ. The CDR3 has 16 amino acids. Trimming took off 4 bases at V and 0 bases at J, with 13 bases between the two ends. CDR3 region: CASSSPAGLAKNIQYF. The CDR3 DNA is TGTGCCAGCAGCTCCCCCGCTGGACTAGCCAAAAACATTCAGTACTTC.

The chain recombines TRBV7-9 with TRBJ1-1; no clear D gene. Trimming cost V 1 base and J 0 bases, with 12 bases left between them. The CDR3 has 16 residues. CDR1 and CDR2 from the germline V gene are SEHNR and FQNEAQ (reference sequence). Here the CDR3 reads CASSLGRTSLNTEAFF. The CDR3 nucleotides read TGTGCCAGCAGCTTAGGGCGGACGTCCTTGAACACTGAAGCTTTCTTT.

This chain links TRBV6-5 with TRBJ2-5, with 7 bases lining up with TRBD1. The CDR3 spans 15 residues. With 0 bases clipped from V and 4 bases from J, the junction kept 5 bases outside the gene matches. Germline CDR1 MNHEY, CDR2 SVGAGI. CDR3 amino acids: CASSYSPTGIETQYF. The CDR3 coding sequence is TGTGCCAGCAGTTACTCCCCGACAGGGATAGAGACCCAGTACTTC.

This chain joins TRBV15 and TRBJ1-4, with D uncertain. Between the trimmed V and J ends, which lost 1 base and 3 bases, there was a span of 9 bases. Germline CDR1 is LNHNV and CDR2 is YYDKDF (reference sequence). CDR3 length: 15 amino acids. The CDR3 bases are TGTGCCACCAGCAGAGCCCCCTCGGCTAATGAAAAACTGTTTTTT. Amino acids: CATSRAPSANEKLFF. Full variable domain (rest looked up from reference TRBV15 and TRBJ1-4): DAMVIQNPRYQVTQFGKPVTLSCSQTLNHNVMYWYQQKSSQAPKLLFHYYDKDFNNEADTPDNFQSRRPNTSFCFLDIRSPGLGDTAMYLCATSRAPSANEKLFFGSGTQLSVL.

The V call is TRBV5-6, the J call TRBJ2-3; 10 bases line up with TRBD1. The CDR3 extends over 16 amino acids. Germline trimming cut 3 bases from V and 2 bases from J; bases unmatched to any gene: 6. The germline CDR1 and CDR2 sequences are SGHDT and YYEEEE. The CDR3 sequence: CASSWGDRGPTDTQYF. In nucleotides, the CDR3 is TGTGCCAGCAGCTGGGGGGACAGGGGCCCCACAGATACGCAGTATTTT.

This clonotype was counted only a few times. This sequence joins TRBV12-3 or TRBV12-4 and TRBJ2-5; possible D gene TRBD2, 6 bases. The CDR3 is 15 amino acids. Between the trimmed V and J ends, which lost 2 bases and 1 base, there was a span of 11 bases. The CDR3 sequence is CASSLHGGAQETQYF. In nucleotides, the CDR3 is TGTGCCAGCAGTTTACACGGAGGGGCCCAAGAGACCCAGTACTTC.

This clonotype has just a few counts. The chain has TRBV20-1 and TRBJ1-2; D possibly corresponds to TRBD1 (5 bases). The CDR3 totals 12 residues. V was trimmed by 5 bases and J by 6 bases, leaving 13 bases between them. Germline V lookup: CDR1 DFQATT, CDR2 SNEGSKA (reference sequence). The DNA for the CDR3 is TGCAGTGCTTTGACAGTGAACGATGGCTACACCTTC. Translating it yields CSALTVNDGYTF.

This clonotype was counted between two and nine times. This chain uses TRBV20-1 with TRBJ2-2; possibly TRBD1 for D (6 bases). CDR1 is DFQATT, CDR2 SNEGSKA, per germline (reference sequence). V was clipped by 6 bases and J by 6 bases, with 17 bases between them. The length of the CDR3 is 14 residues. The CDR3 nucleotides are TGCAGTGCCCCCGGCAGGGACATGGCCGGGGAGCTGTTTTTT. Translated: CSAPGRDMAGELFF.

The chain links TRBV20-1 to TRBJ2-5; 7 bases map to TRBD1. CDR1 is DFQATT, CDR2 SNEGSKA, per germline (reference sequence). The V segment lost 6 bases and the J segment 2 bases; nucleotides outside the gene matches: 3. This CDR3 has 12 residues. CDR3 sequence: CSAGQAQETQYF. In nucleotides, the CDR3 is TGCAGTGCAGGACAGGCTCAAGAGACCCAGTACTTC.

The J gene is TRBJ1-1, the V gene TRBV5-5; D possibly corresponds to TRBD1 (6 bases). Per germline, CDR1 SGHKS and CDR2 YYEKEE (reference sequence). V was clipped by 0 bases and J by 3 bases, with 12 bases between them. The CDR3 runs 15 residues. The CDR3 bases are TGTGCCAGCAGCTTGGTCGGGGGCGCGGACACTGAAGCTTTCTTT. It translates to CASSLVGGADTEAFF.

This clonotype showed up just a few times. This sequence joins TRBV14 and TRBJ2-3, with 7 positions matching TRBD2. Germline-derived CDR1 and CDR2 are SGHDN and FVKESK. V trimming: 0 bases; J trimming: 0 bases; junction bases outside the gene matches: 15. The CDR3 is 20 amino acids. In DNA form, the CDR3 reads TGTGCCAGCAGCCAAGAAGTCAACTTACCTCAGCGGGAAAGCACAGATACGCAGTATTTT. Encoded protein: CASSQEVNLPQRESTDTQYF. Complete variable domain (other parts from reference TRBV14 and TRBJ2-3): EAGVTQFPSHSVIEKGQTVTLRCDPISGHDNLYWYRRVMGKEIKFLLHFVKESKQDESGMPNNRFLAERTGGTYSTLKVQPAELEDSGVYFCASSQEVNLPQRESTDTQYFGPGTRLTVL.

This chain joins TRBV27 and TRBJ1-6, with 7 bases that match TRBD1. CDR1 and CDR2 (germline): MNHEY, SMNVEV (reference sequence). This CDR3 comprises 18 residues. J gave up 3 bases and V 2 bases, and 10 bases lay outside the gene matches. CDR3 bases: TGTGCCAGCAGTTTAACCCTGACAGGGAATTACTATAATTCACCCCTCCACTTT. Translation: CASSLTLTGNYYNSPLHF.

The V gene is TRBV12-3 or TRBV12-4, the J gene TRBJ2-2; D might be TRBD1 (6 bases). Between the trimmed V and J ends, which lost 3 bases and 0 bases, there was a span of 8 bases. The CDR3 is 15 residues long. This CDR3 is CASSFTGPNTGELFF. The DNA of the CDR3 is TGTGCCAGCAGTTTCACAGGGCCGAACACCGGGGAGCTGTTTTTT.

This clonotype was detected many times. V usage is TRBV10-3 and J usage is TRBJ1-1, with D possibly TRBD1 on 5 matching bases. V lost 8 bases, J lost 1 base, and 14 bases lay in between. The germline gives CDR1 ENHRY, CDR2 SYGVKD. The CDR3 runs to 14 residues. The CDR3 coding sequence is TGTGCCATCTCCGTTTTAGGGGCGAACACTGAAGCTTTCTTT. This encodes CAISVLGANTEAFF.

This chain uses TRBV25-1 with TRBJ2-2; D gene unclear. This CDR3 is 14 amino acids long. Germline V gives CDR1 MGHDK, CDR2 SYGVNS. Trimming removed 6 bases at V and 6 bases at J, with 14 bases between. CDR3 DNA sequence: TGTGCCAGCAGAGATCATAGTGGGGCCGGGGAGCTGTTTTTT. This encodes CASRDHSGAGELFF.

This clonotype was seen more than once but under ten times. The chain has TRBV6-1 and TRBJ2-2; D might be TRBD1 or TRBD2, each matching 5 bases. Germline CDR1 MNHNS, CDR2 SASEGT. The CDR3 consists of 14 residues. Trimming removed 5 bases at V and 0 bases at J, with 7 bases between. CDR3 residues: CASSRGANTGELFF. In DNA, the CDR3 is TGTGCCAGCAGTAGGGGAGCGAACACCGGGGAGCTGTTTTTT.

This clonotype appeared a few times. The chain employs TRBV5-6 and TRBJ2-5; the D is unclear. V was clipped by 0 bases and J by 2 bases, with 14 bases between them. The CDR3 length is 16 residues. CDR1 SGHDT and CDR2 YYEEEE come from the germline V gene. In DNA form, the CDR3 reads TGTGCCAGCAGCTTGGTGGCAGGCCGTCTACAAGAGACCCAGTACTTC. It yields the protein CASSLVAGRLQETQYF.

This clonotype turned up a few times. The chain has TRBV6-5 and TRBJ1-1, with no clear D. Trimming stripped 4 bases from V and 1 base from J, with 10 bases between. The CDR3 spans 14 residues. Germline CDR1 is MNHEY and CDR2 is SVGAGI. CDR3 bases: TGTGCCAGCAGTTCCCCTCGTTGGAACACTGAAGCTTTCTTT. Encoded protein: CASSSPRWNTEAFF.

This clonotype was counted between two and nine times. V gene TRBV28 combines with J gene TRBJ2-3; D is unclear. CDR1 is MDHEN, CDR2 SYDVKM, per germline. The CDR3 loop spans 12 amino acids. The germline V and J ends were trimmed by 5 bases and 5 bases, with 8 bases remaining between them. The CDR3 nucleotides are TGTGCCAGCAGTATAAGGGTAGATACGCAGTATTTT. Translation gives CASSIRVDTQYF.

This clonotype was recorded only once. The CDR3 DNA sequence: TGTGCCAGCGGCTCCGGACAGATTGGCGGGGCCAACGTCCTGACTTTC. Amino acid sequence: CASGSGQIGGANVLTF. The chain has TRBV6-1 and TRBJ2-6; possibly TRBD1 for D (6 bases). CDR1 and CDR2 (germline): MNHNS, SASEGT. This CDR3 is 16 amino acids long. V shed 8 bases and J shed 4 bases, with 18 bases lying between them.

This clonotype was counted between two and nine times. The J gene is TRBJ1-5, the V gene TRBV25-1; D perhaps matches TRBD1 (5 bases). The CDR3 consists of 14 residues. The V end lost 3 bases, the J end lost 4 bases, and 10 bases lay between the germline ends. Germline V CDR1 and CDR2: MGHDK, SYGVNS. CDR3 in amino acids: CASSDFGGNQPQHF. DNA of the CDR3: TGTGCCAGCAGTGATTTTGGGGGGAATCAGCCCCAGCATTTT.

This clonotype was recorded at least ten times. The chain couples TRBV5-1 to TRBJ2-5; weak D call: TRBD2 (5 bases). This CDR3 spans 14 amino acids. The V end was cut by 1 base, the J end by 1 base, with 8 bases between. Per germline, CDR1 SGHRS and CDR2 YFSETQ. In nucleotides, the CDR3 is TGCGCCAGCAGCTTGACAGCGGCCCAAGAGACCCAGTACTTC. It translates to CASSLTAAQETQYF.